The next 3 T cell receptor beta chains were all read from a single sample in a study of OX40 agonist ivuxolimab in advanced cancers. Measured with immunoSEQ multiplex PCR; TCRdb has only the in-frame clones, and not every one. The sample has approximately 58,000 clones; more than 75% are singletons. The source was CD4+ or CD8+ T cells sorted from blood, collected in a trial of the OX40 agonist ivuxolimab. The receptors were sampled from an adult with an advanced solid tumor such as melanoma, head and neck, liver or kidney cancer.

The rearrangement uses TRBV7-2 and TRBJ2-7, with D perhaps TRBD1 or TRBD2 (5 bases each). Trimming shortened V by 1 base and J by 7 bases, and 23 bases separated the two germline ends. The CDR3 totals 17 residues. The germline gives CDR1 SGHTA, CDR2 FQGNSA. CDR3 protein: CASSLVGGWDLSLEQYF. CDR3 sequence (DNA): TGTGCCAGCAGCTTAGTGGGCGGGTGGGACCTTAGCCTGGAGCAGTACTTC.

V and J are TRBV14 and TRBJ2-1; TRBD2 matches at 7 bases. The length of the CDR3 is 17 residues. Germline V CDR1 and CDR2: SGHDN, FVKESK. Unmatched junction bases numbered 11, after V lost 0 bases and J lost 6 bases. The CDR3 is CASSQEVGGFGGNEQFF. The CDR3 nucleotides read TGTGCCAGCAGCCAAGAAGTCGGGGGGTTTGGTGGCAATGAGCAGTTCTTC.

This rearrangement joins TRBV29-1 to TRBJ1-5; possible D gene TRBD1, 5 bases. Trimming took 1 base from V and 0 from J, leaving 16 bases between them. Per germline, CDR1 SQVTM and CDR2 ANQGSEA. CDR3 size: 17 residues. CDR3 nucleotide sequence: TGCAGCGTTGAAGGAGGGGACTGGTCAAATAGCAATCAGCCCCAGCATTTT. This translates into CSVEGGDWSNSNQPQHF.